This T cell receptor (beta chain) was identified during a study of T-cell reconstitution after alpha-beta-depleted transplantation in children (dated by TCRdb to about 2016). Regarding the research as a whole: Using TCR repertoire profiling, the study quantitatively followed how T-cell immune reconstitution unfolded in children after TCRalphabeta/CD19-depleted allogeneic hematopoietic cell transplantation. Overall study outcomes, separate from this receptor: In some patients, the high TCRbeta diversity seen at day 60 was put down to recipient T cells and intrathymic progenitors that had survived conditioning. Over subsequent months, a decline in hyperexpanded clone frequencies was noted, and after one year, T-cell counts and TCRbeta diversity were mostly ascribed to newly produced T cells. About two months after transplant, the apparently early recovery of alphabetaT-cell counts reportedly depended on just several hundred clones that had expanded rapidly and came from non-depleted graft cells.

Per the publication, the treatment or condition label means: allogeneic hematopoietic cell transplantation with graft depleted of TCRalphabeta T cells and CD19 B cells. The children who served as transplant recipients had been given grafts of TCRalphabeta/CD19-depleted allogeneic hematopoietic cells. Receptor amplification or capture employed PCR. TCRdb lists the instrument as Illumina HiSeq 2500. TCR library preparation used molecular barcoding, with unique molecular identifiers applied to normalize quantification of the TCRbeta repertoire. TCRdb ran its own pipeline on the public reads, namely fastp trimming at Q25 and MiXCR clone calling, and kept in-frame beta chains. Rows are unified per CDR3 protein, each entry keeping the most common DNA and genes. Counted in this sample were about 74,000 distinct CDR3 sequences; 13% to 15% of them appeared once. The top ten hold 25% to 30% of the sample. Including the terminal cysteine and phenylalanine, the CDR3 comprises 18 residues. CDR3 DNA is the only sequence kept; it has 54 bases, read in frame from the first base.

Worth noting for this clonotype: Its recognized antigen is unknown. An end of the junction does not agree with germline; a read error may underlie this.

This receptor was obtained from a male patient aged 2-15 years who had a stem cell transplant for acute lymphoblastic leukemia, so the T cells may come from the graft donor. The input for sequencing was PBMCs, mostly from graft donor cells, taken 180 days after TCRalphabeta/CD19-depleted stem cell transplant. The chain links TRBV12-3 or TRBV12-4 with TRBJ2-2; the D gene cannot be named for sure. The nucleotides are TGTGCCTGCAGTCCCACGGCCGTCCGGTCCAAGGGCACCGGGGAGCTGTTTTTT. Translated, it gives CACSPTAVRSKGTGELFF.